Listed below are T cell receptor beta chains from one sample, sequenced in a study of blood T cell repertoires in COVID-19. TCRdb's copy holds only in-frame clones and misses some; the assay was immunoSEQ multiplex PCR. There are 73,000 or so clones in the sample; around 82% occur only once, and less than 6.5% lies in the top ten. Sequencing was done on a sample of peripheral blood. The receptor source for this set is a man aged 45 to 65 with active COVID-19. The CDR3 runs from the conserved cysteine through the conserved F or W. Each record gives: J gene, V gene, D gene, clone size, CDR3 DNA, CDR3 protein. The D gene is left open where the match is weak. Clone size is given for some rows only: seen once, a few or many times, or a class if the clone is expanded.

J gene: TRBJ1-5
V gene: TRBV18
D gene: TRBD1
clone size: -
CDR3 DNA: TGTGCCAGCTCACCACAACAGGGGGGGAAACAGCCCCAGCATTTT
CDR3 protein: CASSPQQGGKQPQHF

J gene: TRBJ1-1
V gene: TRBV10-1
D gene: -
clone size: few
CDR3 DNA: TGCGCCAGCAGGGAACAGGGATGGACTGAAGCTTTCTTT
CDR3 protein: CASREQGWTEAFF

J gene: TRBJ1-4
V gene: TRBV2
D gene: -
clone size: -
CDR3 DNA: TGTGCCAGCAGTGTTAGGCGGGGTGAAAAACTGTTTTTT
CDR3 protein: CASSVRRGEKLFF

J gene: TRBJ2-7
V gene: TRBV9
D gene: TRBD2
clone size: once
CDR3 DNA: TGTGCCAGCAGCTTTGCTAGCGGGAGGCCTCCGGACGAGCAGTACTTC
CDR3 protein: CASSFASGRPPDEQYF

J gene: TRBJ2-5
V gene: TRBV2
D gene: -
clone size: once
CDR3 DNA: TGTGCCAGCAGCCCAGCGGTCCGTGGGGAGACCCAGTACTTC
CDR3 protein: CASSPAVRGETQYF

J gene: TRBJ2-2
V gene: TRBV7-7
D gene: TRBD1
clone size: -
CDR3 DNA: TGTGCTAGCAGCCCCGACAGGGGGAACACCGGGGAGCTGTTTTTT
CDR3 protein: CASSPDRGNTGELFF

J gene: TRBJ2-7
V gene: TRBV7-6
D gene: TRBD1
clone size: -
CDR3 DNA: TGTGCCAGCAGCTTAGGTTTGGGCAGGGGGCACTACGAGCAGTACTTC
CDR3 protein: CASSLGLGRGHYEQYF

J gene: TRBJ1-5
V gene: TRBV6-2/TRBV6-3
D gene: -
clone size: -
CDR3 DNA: TGTGCCAGCAGTTACTCGGGGGTGACAGGACTTAGCAATCAGCCCCAGCATTTT
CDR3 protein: CASSYSGVTGLSNQPQHF

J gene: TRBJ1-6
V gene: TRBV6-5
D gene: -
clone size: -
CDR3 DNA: TGTGCCAGCAGGCGGACAGAGAATTCACCCCTCCACTTT
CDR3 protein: CASRRTENSPLHF

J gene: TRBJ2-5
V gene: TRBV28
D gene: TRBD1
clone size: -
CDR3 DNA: TGTGCCACCCTTCAGGGGGCTCGAGAGACCCAGTACTTC
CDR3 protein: CATLQGARETQYF

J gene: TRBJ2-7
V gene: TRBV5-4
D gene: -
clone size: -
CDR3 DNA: TGTGCCAGCAGCTTGGACCTAGAGAGCTACGAGCAGTACTTC
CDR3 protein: CASSLDLESYEQYF

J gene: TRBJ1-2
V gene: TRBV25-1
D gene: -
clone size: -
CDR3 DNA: TGTGCCAGCAGTCCCCGAGGGGCGGGGGGCTACACCTTC
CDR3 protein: CASSPRGAGGYTF

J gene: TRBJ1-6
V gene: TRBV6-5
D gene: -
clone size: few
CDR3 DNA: TGTGCCAGCAGTTTGCGACAGGACCTTAATTCACCCCTCCACTTT
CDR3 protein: CASSLRQDLNSPLHF

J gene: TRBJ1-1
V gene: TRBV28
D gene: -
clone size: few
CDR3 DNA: TGTGCCAGCACAAGCACAGAGAACACTGAAGCTTTCTTT
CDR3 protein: CASTSTENTEAFF

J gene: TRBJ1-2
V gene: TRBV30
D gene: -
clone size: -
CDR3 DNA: TGTGCCTGGAGTCCTCCGGGGGTTAGGGGCTACACCTTC
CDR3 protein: CAWSPPGVRGYTF

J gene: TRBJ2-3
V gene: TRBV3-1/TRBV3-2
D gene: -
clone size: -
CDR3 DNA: TGTGCCAGCAGCCAAGGAGGGGGGGGGAATACGCAGTATTTT
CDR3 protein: CASSQGGGGNTQYF

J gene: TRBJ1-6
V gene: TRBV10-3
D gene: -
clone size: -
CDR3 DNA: TGTGCCATCAGTGACGGGGGGCTAGTAAATTCACCCCTCCACTTT
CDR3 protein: CAISDGGLVNSPLHF

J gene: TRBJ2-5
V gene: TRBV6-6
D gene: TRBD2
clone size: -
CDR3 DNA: TGTGCCAGCAGTTATTCGGGGGGGAATAAAGAGACCCAGTACTTC
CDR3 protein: CASSYSGGNKETQYF

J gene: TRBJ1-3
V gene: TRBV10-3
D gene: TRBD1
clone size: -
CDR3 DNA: TGTGCCACGGAGACAGGGCGCCATATTGGAAACACCATATATTTT
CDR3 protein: CATETGRHIGNTIYF

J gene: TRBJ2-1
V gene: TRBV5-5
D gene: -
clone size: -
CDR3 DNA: TGTGCCAGCAGGCCGGAGGGGCGCCCCCGGGGGAATGAGCAGTTCTTC
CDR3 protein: CASRPEGRPRGNEQFF

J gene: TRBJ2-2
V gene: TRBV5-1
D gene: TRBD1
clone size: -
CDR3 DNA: TGCGCCAGCAGATCCGGGACAGGTAACACCGGGGAGCTGTTTTTT
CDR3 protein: CASRSGTGNTGELFF

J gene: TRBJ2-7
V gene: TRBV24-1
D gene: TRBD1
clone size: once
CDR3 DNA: TGTGCCACCAGTTTTACAGGGGCGGTCTCCTACGAGCAGTACTTC
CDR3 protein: CATSFTGAVSYEQYF

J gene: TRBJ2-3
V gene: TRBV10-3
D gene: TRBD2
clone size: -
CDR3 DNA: TGTGCCATCAGCCCTAGCGGGGGGACAGATACGCAGTATTTT
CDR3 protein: CAISPSGGTDTQYF

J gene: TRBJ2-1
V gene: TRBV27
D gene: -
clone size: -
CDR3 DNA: TGTGCCAGCAGTCCTAGGGGGGGTTCATACAATGAGCAGTTCTTC
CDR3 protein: CASSPRGGSYNEQFF

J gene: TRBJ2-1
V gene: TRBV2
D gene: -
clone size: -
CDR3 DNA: TGTGCCAGCAGCACGAGCTCCTACAATGAGCAGTTCTTC
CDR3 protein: CASSTSSYNEQFF

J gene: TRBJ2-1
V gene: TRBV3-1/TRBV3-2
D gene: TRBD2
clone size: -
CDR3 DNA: TGTGCCAGCAGCCAAGAATGGGCGGGAGTCTCCTACAATGAGCAGTTCTTC
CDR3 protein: CASSQEWAGVSYNEQFF

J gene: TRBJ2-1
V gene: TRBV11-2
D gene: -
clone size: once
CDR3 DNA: TGTGCCAGCAGCCCCTTCTCGAATGAGCAGTTCTTC
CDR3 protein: CASSPFSNEQFF

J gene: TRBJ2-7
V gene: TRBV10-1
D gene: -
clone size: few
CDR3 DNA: TGCGCCAGCAGTGAGGCGGGGCGCGAGCAGTACTTC
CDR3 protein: CASSEAGREQYF

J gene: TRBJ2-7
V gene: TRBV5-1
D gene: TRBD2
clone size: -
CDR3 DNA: TGCGCCAGCAGCTTGAGGCTAGCGGGGGCTAAACTCTCCTACGAGCAGTACTTC
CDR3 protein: CASSLRLAGAKLSYEQYF

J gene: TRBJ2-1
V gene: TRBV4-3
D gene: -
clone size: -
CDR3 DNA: TGCGCCAGCAGCCCTTACGTGGAGTCGGGTGAGCAGTTCTTC
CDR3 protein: CASSPYVESGEQFF